This is a list of T cell receptor beta chains from one sample in a study of cytomegalovirus exposure and HLA in healthy donors. Produced via immunoSEQ multiplex PCR; TCRdb's table is partial and in-frame only. The sample contains roughly 100,000 clones, roughly 80% of which appear only once. Sequencing input: PBMCs. These receptors all stem from a woman aged 40 to 50 in good health and CMV-seropositive. Each CDR3 is given with its conserved first and last residue. Each record gives: J gene, V gene, CDR3 protein.

>TRBJ1-2|TRBV27
CASSLGGANYGYTF
>TRBJ2-5|TRBV11-2
CASSLVAWRQDLETQYF
>TRBJ2-1|TRBV18
CASSPPGTGGYNEQFF
>TRBJ1-2|TRBV5-6
CASSGDIYGYTF
>TRBJ1-1|TRBV28
CASFSPGVNTEAFF
>TRBJ1-2|TRBV2
CASTTGFGYTF
>TRBJ2-1|TRBV18
CASSPGQGLYNEQFF
>TRBJ2-2|TRBV5-1
CASAGQGRTGELFF
>TRBJ1-6|TRBV11-3
CASSEPITGGRAPLHF
>TRBJ2-4|TRBV5-1
CASSSTTGSAKNIQYF
>TRBJ2-1|TRBV7-2
CASSPWANEQFF
>TRBJ2-1|TRBV7-8
CASSHGLAGGSHHNEQFF
>TRBJ1-2|TRBV28
CASRYGGRFRETGYGYTF
>TRBJ2-2|TRBV27
CASTMGLGVTGELFF
>TRBJ1-4|TRBV2
CASSEFPGSNEKLFF
>TRBJ2-7|TRBV6-1
CASNGGQRAYEQYF
>TRBJ1-1|TRBV5-4
CASSLVLSGVTEAFF
>TRBJ2-7|TRBV7-8
CASSLATRNNRGPYEQYF
>TRBJ1-6|TRBV19
CASSMGQGQSPLHF
>TRBJ2-7|TRBV5-8
CASSRGQAYEQYF
>TRBJ2-2|TRBV7-9
CASSFLAEVGELFF
>TRBJ2-2|TRBV28
CASSSPGLAAKAGELFF
>TRBJ1-1|TRBV28
CASSFNSPNTEAFF
>TRBJ2-2|TRBV5-4
CASSLIGGFAGELFF
>TRBJ2-1|TRBV5-1
CASLRGGGDNEQFF
>TRBJ2-5|TRBV25-1
CASSVIGTGLLETQYF
>TRBJ1-1|TRBV27
CASSAGLGWDTEAFF
>TRBJ1-6|TRBV7-2
CASSSTGDPSPLHF
>TRBJ1-2|TRBV4-1
CASSQSVSDYYGYTF
>TRBJ1-4|TRBV5-1
CASSLGPGKGEKLFF
>TRBJ2-1|TRBV7-8
CASSAETGAAYNEQFF
>TRBJ1-6|TRBV28
CASGTGRSPLHF
>TRBJ2-1|TRBV28
CASSKLWRGNEQFF
>TRBJ2-7|TRBV2
CASIFSYEQYF
>TRBJ2-1|TRBV13
CASSLKRGWDNEQFF
>TRBJ2-7|TRBV5-6
CASSLAAPDEQYF